This T cell receptor (beta chain) was recorded in a study of blood T cell repertoires in COVID-19. Looking at the study overall: Collection of acute and convalescent COVID-19 samples took place in the United States, Italy and Spain. PBMCs, B-cell-depleted T cells, or T cells were the source of the cDNA or gDNA that made up the material.

Original handling: How many nucleated cells were present was estimated from reference gene primer amplification. The table came from immunoSEQ multiplex PCR; TCRdb's copy has only in-frame clones and leaves some out. The DNA gave D and trimming, while V, J and clone size come from that table. This table has around 250,000 clones, around 86% appearing once. The CDR3 has 16 residues. Germline CDR1 and CDR2: SGHRS and YFSETQ. V shed 7 bases, J shed 4 bases, and the junction held 12 bases outside the gene matches. The chain has TRBV5-1 and TRBJ1-3; 9 positions match TRBD1. This clonotype was sampled from a man aged 25-45 years who had recovered from COVID-19. The specimen was peripheral blood. The DNA of the CDR3 is TGCGCCAGCCACCCAGGGTCGGGGACAGGGGGAAACACCATATATTTT. Its translation is CASHPGSGTGGNTIYF.